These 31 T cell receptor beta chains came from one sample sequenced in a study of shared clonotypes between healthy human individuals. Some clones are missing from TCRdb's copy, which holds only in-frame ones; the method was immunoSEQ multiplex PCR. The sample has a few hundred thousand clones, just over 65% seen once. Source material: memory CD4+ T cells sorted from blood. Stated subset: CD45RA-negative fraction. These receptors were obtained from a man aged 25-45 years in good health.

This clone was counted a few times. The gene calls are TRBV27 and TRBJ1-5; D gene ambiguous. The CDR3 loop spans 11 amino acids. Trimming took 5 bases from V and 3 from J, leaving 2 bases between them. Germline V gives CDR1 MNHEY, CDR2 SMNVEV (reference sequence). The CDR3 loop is CASSINQPQHF. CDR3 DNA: TGTGCCAGCAGTATCAATCAGCCCCAGCATTTT.

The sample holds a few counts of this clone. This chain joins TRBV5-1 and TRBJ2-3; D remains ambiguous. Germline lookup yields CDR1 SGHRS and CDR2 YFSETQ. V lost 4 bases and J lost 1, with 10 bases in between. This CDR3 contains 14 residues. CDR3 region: CASSIAARTDTQYF. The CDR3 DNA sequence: TGCGCCAGCAGCATCGCAGCTCGCACAGATACGCAGTATTTT.

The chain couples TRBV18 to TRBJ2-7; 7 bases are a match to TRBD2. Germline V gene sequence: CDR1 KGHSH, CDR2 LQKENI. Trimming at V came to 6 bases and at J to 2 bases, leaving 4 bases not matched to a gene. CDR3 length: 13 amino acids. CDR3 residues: CASSGTNTYEQYF. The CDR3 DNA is TGTGCCAGCTCCGGGACTAACACCTACGAGCAGTACTTC. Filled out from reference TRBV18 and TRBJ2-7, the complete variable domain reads NAGVMQNPRHLVRRRGQEARLRCSPMKGHSHVYWYRQLPEEGLKFMVYLQKENIIDESGMPKERFSAEFPKEGPSILRIQQVVRGDSAAYFCASSGTNTYEQYFGPGTRLTVT.

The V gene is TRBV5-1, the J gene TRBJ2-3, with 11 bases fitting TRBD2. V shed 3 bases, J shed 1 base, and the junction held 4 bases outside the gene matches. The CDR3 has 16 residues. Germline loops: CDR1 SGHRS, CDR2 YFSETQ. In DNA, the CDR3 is TGCGCCAGCAGCTCCACTAGCGGGGGACGCACAGATACGCAGTATTTT. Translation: CASSSTSGGRTDTQYF. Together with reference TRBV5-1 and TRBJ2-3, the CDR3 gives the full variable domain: KAGVTQTPRYLIKTRGQQVTLSCSPISGHRSVSWYQQTPGQGLQFLFEYFSETQRNKGNFPGRFSGRQFSNSRSEMNVSTLELGDSALYLCASSSTSGGRTDTQYFGPGTRLTVL.

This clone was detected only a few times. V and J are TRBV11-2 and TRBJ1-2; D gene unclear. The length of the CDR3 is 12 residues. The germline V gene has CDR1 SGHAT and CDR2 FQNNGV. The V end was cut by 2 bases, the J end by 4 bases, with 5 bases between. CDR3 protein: CASSLSSYGYTF. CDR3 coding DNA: TGTGCCAGCAGCTTATCCAGCTATGGCTACACCTTC.

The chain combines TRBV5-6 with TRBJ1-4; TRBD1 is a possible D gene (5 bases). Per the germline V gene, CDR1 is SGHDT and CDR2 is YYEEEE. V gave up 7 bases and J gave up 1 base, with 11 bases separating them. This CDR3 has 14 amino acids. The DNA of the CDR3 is TGTGCCAGCGGGACCCCGGGAACTAATGAAAAACTGTTTTTT. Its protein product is CASGTPGTNEKLFF. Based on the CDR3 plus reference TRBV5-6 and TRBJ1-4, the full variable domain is DAGVTQSPTHLIKTRGQQVTLRCSPKSGHDTVSWYQQALGQGPQFIFQYYEEEERQRGNFPDRFSGHQFPNYSSELNVNALLLGDSALYLCASGTPGTNEKLFFGSGTQLSVL.

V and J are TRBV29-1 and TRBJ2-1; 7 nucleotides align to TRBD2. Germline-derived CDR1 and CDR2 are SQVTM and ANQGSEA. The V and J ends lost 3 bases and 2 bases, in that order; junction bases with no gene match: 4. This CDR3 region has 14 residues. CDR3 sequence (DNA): TGCAGCGTTGAGGGCCTAGCGGCCTACAATGAGCAGTTCTTC. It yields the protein CSVEGLAAYNEQFF.

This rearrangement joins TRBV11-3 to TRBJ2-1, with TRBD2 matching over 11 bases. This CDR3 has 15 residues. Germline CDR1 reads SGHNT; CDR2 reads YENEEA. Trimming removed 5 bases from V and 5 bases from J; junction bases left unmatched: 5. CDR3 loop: CASSLLAGGHNEQFF. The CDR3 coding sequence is TGTGCCAGCAGCCTCCTAGCGGGGGGCCACAATGAGCAGTTCTTC.

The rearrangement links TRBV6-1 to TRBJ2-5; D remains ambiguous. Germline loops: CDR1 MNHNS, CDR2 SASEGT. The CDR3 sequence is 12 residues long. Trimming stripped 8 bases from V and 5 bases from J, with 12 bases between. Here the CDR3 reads CASSTRRETQYF. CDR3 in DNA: TGTGCCAGCTCGACCCGACGGGAGACCCAGTACTTC.

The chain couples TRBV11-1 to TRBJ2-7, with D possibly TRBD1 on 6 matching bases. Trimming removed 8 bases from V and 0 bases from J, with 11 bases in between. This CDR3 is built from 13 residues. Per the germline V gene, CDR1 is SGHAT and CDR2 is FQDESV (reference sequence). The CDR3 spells CASGQPPSYEQYF. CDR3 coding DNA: TGTGCCAGCGGACAGCCGCCCTCCTACGAGCAGTACTTC.

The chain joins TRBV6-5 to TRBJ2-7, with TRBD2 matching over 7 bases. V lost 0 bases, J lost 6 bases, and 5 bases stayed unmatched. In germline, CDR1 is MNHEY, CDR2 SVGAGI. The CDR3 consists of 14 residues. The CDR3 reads CASSYSTTSSEQYF. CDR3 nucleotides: TGTGCCAGCAGTTACTCGACGACTAGCAGCGAGCAGTACTTC.

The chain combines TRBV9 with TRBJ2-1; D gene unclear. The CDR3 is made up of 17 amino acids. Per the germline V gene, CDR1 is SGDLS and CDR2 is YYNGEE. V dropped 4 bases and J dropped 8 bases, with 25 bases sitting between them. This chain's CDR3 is CASSKIDPPGYFDEQFF. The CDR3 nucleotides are TGTGCCAGCAGCAAAATAGACCCTCCGGGTTACTTCGATGAGCAGTTCTTC.

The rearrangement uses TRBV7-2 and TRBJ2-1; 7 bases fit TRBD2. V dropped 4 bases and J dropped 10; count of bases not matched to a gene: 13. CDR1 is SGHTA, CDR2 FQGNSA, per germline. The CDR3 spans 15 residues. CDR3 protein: CASSYLAAGRYEQFF. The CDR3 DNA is TGTGCCAGCAGCTACCTAGCGGCAGGACGATACGAGCAGTTCTTC.

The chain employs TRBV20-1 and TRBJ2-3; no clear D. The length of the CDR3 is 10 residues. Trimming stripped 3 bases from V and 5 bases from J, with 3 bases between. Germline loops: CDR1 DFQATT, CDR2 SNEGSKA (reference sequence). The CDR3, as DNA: TGCAGTGCTAGCCTAGATACGCAGTATTTT. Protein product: CSASLDTQYF.

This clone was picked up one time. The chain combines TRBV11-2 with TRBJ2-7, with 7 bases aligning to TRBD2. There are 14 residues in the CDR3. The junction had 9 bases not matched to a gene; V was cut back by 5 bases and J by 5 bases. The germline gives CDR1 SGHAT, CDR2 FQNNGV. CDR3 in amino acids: CASSPAGVRNEQYF. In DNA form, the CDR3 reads TGTGCCAGCAGCCCGGCGGGAGTCCGAAACGAGCAGTACTTC. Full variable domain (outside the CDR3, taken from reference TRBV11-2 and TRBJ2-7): EAGVAQSPRYKIIEKRQSVAFWCNPISGHATLYWYQQILGQGPKLLIQFQNNGVVDDSQLPKDRFSAERLKGVDSTLKIQPAKLEDSAVYLCASSPAGVRNEQYFGPGTRLTVT.

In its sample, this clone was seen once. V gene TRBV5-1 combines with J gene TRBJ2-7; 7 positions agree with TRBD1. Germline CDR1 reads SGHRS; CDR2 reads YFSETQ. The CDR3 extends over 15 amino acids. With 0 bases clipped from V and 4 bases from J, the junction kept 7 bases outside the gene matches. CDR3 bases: TGCGCCAGCAGCTTGGCCGTTGGGACAGATTACGAGCAGTACTTC. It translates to CASSLAVGTDYEQYF.

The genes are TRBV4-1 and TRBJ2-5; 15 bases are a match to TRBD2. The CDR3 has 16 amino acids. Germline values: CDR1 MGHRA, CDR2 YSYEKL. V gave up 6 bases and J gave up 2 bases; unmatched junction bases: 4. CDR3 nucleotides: TGCGCCAGCAGACAGGGACTAGCGGGAGGACAAGAGACCCAGTACTTC. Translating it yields CASRQGLAGGQETQYF.

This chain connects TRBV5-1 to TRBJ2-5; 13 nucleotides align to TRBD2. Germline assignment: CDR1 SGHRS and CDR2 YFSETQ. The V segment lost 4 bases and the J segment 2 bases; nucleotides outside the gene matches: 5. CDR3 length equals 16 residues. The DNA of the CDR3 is TGCGCCAGCAGCACCGGGACTAGCGGGGCGCAAGAGACCCAGTACTTC. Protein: CASSTGTSGAQETQYF.

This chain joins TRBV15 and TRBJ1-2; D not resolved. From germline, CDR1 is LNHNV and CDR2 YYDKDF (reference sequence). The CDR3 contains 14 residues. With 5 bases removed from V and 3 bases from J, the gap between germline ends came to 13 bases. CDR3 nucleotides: TGTGCCACCAGCCCTAGACCCGGGGACTATGGCTACACCTTC. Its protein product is CATSPRPGDYGYTF.

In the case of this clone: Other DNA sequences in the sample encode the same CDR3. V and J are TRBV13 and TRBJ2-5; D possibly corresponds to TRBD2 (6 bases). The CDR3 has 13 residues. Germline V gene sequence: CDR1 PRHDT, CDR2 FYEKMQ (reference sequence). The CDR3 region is CAVRRRGEETQYF. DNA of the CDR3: TGTGCTGTACGTCGGCGGGGTGAAGAGACCCAGTACTTC.

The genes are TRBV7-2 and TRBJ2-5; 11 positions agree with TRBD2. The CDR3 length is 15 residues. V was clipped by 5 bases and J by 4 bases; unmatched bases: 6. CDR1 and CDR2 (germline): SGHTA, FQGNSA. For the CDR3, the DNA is TGTGCCAGCAGCACAACTAGCGGGAGTCGAGAGACCCAGTACTTC. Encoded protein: CASSTTSGSRETQYF.

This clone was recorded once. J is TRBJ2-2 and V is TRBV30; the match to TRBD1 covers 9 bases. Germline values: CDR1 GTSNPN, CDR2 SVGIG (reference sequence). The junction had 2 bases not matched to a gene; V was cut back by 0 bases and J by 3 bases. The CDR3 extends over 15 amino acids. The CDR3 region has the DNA TGTGCCTGGAGTGTAGGGGACAGGGACACCGGGGAGCTGTTTTTT. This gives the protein CAWSVGDRDTGELFF.

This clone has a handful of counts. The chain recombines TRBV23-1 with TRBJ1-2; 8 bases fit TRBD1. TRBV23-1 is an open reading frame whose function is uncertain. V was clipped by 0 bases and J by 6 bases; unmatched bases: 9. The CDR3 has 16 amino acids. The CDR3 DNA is TGCGCCAGCAGTCAATCGCGGCACGGGACAGGCCATGGCTACACCTTC. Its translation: CASSQSRHGTGHGYTF.

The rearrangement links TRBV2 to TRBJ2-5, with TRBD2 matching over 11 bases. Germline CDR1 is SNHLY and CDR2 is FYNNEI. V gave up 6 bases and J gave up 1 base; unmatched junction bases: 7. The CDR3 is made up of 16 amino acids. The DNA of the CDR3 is TGTGCCAGCAGGGCAACTAGCGGGAGACCCCAAGAGACCCAGTACTTC. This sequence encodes CASRATSGRPQETQYF.

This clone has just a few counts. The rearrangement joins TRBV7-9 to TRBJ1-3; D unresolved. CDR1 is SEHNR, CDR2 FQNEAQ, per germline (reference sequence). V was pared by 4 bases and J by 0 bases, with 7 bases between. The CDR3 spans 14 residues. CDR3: CASSSPNSGNTIYF. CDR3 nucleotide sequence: TGTGCCAGCAGCTCCCCAAACTCTGGAAACACCATATATTTT.

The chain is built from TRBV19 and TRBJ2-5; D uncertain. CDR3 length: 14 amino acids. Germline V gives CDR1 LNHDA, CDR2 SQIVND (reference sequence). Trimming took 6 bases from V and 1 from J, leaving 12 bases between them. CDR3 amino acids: CASSTRRLQETQYF. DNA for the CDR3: TGTGCCAGTAGCACCCGGCGGCTCCAAGAGACCCAGTACTTC.

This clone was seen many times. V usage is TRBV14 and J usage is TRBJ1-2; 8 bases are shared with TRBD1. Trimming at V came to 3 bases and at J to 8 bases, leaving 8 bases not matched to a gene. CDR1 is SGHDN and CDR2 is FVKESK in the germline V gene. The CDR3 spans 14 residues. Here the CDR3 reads CASSHMDREGGYTF. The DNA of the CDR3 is TGTGCCAGCAGCCACATGGACAGGGAAGGAGGCTACACCTTC.

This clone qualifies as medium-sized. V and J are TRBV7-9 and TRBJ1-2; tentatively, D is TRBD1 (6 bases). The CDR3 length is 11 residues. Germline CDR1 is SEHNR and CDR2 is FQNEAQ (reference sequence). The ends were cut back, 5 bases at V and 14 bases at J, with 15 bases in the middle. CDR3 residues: CASSPQGGLTF. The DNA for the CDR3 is TGTGCCAGCAGCCCGCAAGGGGGGCTAACCTTC. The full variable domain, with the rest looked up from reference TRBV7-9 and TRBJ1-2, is DTGVSQNPRHKITKRGQNVTFRCDPISEHNRLYWYRQTLGQGPEFLTYFQNEAQLEKSRLLSDRFSAERPKGSFSTLEIQRTEQGDSAMYLCASSPQGGLTFGSGTRLTVV.

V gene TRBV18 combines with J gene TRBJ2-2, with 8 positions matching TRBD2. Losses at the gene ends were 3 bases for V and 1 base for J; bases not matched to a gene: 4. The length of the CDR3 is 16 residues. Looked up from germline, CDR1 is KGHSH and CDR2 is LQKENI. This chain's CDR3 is CASSPLAGGNTGELFF. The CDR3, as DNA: TGTGCCAGCTCACCCCTTGCGGGAGGGAACACCGGGGAGCTGTTTTTT.

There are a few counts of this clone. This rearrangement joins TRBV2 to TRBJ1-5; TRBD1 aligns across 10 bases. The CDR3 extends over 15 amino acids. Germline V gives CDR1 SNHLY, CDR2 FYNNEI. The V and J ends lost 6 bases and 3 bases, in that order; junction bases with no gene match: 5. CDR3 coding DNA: TGTGCCAGCAGGGTGGGACAGGGGTACAATCAGCCCCAGCATTTT. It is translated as CASRVGQGYNQPQHF.

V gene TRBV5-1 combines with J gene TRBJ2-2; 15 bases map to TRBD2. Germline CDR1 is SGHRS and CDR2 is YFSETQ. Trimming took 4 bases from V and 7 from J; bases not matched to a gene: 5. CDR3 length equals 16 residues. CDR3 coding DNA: TGCGCCAGCAGCCCTGGACTAGCGGGAGGGATCGGGGAGCTGTTTTTT. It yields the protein CASSPGLAGGIGELFF.